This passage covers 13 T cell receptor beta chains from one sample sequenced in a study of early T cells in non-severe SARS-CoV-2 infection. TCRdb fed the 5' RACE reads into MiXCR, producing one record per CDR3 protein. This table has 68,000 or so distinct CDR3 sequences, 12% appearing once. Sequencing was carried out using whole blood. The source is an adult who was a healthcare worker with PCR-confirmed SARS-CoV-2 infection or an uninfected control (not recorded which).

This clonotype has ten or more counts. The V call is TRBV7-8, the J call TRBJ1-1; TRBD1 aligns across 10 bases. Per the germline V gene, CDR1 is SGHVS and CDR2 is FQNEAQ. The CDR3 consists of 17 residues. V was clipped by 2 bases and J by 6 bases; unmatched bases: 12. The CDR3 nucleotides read TGTGCCAGCAGCTTACCGCCCGCCGGGACAGGGGCCCCTGAAGCTTTCTTT. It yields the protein CASSLPPAGTGAPEAFF.

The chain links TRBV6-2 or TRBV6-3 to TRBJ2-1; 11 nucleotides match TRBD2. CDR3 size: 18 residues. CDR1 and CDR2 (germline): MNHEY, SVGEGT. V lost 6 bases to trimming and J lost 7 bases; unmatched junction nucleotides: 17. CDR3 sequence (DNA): TGTGCCAGCAGCCCCTTTGATGATAGCGGGGGGGCGTGGAATGAGCAGTTCTTC. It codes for CASSPFDDSGGAWNEQFF.

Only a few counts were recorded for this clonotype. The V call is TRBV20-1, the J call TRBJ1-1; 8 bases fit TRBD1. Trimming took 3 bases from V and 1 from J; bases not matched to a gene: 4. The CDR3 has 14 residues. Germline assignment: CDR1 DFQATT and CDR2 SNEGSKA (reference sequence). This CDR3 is CSARLDRGNTEAFF. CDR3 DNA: TGCAGTGCTAGGCTCGACAGGGGGAACACTGAAGCTTTCTTT.

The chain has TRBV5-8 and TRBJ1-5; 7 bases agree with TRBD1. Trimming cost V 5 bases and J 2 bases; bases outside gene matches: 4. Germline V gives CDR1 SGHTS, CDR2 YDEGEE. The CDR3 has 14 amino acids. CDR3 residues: CASSYTGGNQPQHF. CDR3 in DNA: TGTGCCAGCAGTTACACAGGGGGCAATCAGCCCCAGCATTTT.

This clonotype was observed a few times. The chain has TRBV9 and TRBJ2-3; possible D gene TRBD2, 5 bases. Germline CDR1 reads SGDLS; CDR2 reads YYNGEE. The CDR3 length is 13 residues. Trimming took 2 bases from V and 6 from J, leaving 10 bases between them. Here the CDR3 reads CASSVDLRDTQYF. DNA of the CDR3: TGTGCCAGCAGCGTGGACTTGAGGGATACGCAGTATTTT. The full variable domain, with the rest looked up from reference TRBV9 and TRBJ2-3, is DSGVTQTPKHLITATGQRVTLRCSPRSGDLSVYWYQQSLDQGLQFLIQYYNGEERAKGNILERFSAQQFPDLHSELNLSSLELGDSALYFCASSVDLRDTQYFGPGTRLTVL.

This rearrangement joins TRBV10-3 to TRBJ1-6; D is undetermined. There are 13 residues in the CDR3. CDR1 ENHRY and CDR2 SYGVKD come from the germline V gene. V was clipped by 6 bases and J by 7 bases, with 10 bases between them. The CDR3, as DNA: TGTGCCATCAGGGTGCAGGCGAATTCACCCCTCCACTTT. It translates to CAIRVQANSPLHF.

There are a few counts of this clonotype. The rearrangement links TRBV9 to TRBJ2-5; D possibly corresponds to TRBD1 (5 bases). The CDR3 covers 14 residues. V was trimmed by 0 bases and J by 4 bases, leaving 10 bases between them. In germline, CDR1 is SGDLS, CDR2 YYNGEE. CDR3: CASSVGGSRETQYF. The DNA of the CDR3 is TGTGCCAGCAGCGTAGGGGGCTCGCGAGAGACCCAGTACTTC.

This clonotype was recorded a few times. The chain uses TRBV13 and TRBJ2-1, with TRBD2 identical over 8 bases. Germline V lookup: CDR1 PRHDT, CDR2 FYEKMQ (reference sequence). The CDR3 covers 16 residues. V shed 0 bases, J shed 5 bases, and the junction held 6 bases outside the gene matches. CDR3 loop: CASSLGLSGANNEQFF. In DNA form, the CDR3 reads TGTGCCAGCAGCTTAGGCCTTAGCGGGGCCAACAATGAGCAGTTCTTC.

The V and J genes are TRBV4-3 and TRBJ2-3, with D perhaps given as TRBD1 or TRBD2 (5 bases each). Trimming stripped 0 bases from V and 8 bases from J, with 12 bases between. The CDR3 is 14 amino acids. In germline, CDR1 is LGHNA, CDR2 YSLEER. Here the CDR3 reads CASSQDHGAATQYF. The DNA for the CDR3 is TGCGCCAGCAGCCAAGATCACGGGGCAGCTACGCAGTATTTT.

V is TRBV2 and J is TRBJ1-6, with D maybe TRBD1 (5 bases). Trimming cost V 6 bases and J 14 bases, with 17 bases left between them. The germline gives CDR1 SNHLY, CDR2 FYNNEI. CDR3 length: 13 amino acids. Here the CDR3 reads CASRPGTAVALHF. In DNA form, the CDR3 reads TGTGCCAGCAGACCCGGGACCGCGGTAGCCCTCCACTTT.

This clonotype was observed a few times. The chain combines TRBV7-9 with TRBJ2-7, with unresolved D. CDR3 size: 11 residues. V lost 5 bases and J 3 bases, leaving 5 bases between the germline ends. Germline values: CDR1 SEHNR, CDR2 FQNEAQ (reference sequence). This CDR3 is CASSHLYEQYF. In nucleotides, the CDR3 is TGTGCCAGCAGCCACCTCTACGAGCAGTACTTC.

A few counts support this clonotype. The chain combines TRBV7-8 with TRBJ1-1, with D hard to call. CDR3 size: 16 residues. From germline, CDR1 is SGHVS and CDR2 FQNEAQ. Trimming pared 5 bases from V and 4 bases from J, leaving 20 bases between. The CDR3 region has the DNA TGTGCCAGCAGCCAGGCAGAAGTCCCCCCCGTCACTGAAGCTTTCTTT. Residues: CASSQAEVPPVTEAFF.

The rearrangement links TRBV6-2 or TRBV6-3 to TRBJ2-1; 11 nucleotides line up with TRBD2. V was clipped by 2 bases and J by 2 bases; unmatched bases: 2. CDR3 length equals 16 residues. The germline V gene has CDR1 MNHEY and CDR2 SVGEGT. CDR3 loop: CASSYVAGGPYNEQFF. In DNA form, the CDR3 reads TGTGCCAGCAGTTACGTAGCGGGGGGGCCCTACAATGAGCAGTTCTTC.